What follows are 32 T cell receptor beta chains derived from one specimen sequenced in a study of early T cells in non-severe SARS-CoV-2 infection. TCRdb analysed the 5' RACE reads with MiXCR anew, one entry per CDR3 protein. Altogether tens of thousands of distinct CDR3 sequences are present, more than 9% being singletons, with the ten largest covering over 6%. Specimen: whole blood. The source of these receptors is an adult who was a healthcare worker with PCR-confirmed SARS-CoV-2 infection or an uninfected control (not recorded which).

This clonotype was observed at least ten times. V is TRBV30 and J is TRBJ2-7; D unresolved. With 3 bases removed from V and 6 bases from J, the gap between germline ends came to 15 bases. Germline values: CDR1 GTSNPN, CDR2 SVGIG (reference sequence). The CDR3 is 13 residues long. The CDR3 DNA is TGTGCCTGGAGCCTCGGTTCACTGGGCGAGCAGTACTTC. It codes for CAWSLGSLGEQYF.

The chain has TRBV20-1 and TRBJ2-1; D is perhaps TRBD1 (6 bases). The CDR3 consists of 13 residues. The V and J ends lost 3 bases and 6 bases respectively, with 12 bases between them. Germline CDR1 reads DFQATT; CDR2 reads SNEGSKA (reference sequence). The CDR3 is CSARGTGFNEQFF. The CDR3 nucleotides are TGCAGTGCTAGGGGAACAGGGTTCAATGAGCAGTTCTTC.

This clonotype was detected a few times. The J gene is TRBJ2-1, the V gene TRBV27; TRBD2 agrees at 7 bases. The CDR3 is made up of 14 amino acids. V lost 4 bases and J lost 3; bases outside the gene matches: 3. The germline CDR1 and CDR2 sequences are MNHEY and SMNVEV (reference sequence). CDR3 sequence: CASSWSGDYNEQFF. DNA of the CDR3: TGTGCCAGCAGTTGGAGCGGGGACTACAATGAGCAGTTCTTC.

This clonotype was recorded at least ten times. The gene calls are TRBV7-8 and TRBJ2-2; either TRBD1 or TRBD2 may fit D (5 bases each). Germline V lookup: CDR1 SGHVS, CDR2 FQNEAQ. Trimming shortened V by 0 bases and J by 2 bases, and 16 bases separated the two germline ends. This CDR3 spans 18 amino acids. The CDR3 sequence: CASSLARVFGGNTGELFF. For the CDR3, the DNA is TGTGCCAGCAGCTTAGCGAGAGTTTTTGGGGGTAACACCGGGGAGCTGTTTTTT.

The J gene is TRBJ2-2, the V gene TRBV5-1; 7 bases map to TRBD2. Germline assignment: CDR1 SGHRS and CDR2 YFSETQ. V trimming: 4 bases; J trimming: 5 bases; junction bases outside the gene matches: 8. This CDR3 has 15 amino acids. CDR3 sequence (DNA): TGCGCCAGCAGCCCGGCGCTAGCGGCAACCGGGGAGCTGTTTTTT. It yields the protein CASSPALAATGELFF.

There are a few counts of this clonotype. CDR3 residues: CASRERVGDTEAFF. CDR3 sequence (DNA): TGTGCCAGCAGGGAGCGGGTGGGAGACACTGAAGCTTTCTTT. The V call is TRBV7-3, the J call TRBJ1-1, with D unclear. The ends were cut back, 6 bases at V and 3 bases at J, with 14 bases in the middle. The CDR3 totals 14 residues. Germline loops: CDR1 SGHTA, CDR2 FQGTGA.

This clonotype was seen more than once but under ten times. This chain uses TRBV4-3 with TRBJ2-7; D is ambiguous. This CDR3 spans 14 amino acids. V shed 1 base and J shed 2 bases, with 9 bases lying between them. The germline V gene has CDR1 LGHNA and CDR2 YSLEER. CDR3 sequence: CASSQVQSTYEQYF. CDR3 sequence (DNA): TGCGCCAGCAGCCAAGTGCAGAGTACCTACGAGCAGTACTTC.

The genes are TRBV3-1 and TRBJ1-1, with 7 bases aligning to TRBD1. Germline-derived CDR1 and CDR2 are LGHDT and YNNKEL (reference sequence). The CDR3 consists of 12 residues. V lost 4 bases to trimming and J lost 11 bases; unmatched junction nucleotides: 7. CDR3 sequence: CASSPGTADAFF. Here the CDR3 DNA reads TGTGCCAGCAGCCCCGGGACAGCCGACGCTTTCTTT.

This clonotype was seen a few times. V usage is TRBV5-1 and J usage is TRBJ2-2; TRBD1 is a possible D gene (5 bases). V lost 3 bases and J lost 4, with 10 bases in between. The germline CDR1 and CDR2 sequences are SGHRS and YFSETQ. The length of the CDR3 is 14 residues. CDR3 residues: CASSYDRVTGELFF. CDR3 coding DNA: TGCGCCAGCAGCTATGACAGAGTCACCGGGGAGCTGTTTTTT.

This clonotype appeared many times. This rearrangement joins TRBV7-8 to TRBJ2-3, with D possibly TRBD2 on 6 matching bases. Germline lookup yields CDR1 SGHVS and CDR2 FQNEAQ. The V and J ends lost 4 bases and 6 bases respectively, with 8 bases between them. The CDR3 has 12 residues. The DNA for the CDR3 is TGTGCCAGCAGCTGGGACTTCGATACGCAGTATTTT. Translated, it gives CASSWDFDTQYF.

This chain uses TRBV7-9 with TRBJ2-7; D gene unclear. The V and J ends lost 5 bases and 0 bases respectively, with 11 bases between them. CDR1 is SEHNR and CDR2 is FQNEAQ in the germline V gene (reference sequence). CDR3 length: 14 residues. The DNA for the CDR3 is TGTGCCAGCAGCCTTGGACGGAACTCCTACGAGCAGTACTTC. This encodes CASSLGRNSYEQYF.

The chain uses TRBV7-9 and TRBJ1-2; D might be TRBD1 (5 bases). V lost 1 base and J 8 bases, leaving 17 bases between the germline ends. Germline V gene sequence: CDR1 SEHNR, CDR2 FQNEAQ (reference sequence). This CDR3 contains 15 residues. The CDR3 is CASSLESAGRAGYTF. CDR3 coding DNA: TGTGCCAGCAGCTTAGAATCTGCGGGCAGGGCGGGCTACACCTTC.

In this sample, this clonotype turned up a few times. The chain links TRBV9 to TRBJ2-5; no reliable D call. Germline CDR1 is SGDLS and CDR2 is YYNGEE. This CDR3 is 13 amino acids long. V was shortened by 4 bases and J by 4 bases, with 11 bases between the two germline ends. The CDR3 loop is CASSPRLGETQYF. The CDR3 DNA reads TGTGCCAGCAGCCCGCGCTTGGGAGAGACCCAGTACTTC. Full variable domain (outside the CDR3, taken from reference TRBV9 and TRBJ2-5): DSGVTQTPKHLITATGQRVTLRCSPRSGDLSVYWYQQSLDQGLQFLIQYYNGEERAKGNILERFSAQQFPDLHSELNLSSLELGDSALYFCASSPRLGETQYFGPGTRLLVL.

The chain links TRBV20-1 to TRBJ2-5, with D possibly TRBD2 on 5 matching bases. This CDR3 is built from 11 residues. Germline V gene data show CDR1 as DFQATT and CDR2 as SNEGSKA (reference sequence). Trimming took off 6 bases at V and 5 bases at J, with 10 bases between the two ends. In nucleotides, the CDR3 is TGCAGTGCGGGAGACTCGGAGACCCAGTACTTC. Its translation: CSAGDSETQYF.

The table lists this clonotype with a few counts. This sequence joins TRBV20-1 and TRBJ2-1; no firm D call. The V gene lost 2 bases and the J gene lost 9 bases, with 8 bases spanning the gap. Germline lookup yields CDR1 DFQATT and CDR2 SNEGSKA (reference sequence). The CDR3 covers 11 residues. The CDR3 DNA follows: TGCAGTGCTAGAATGTCCGGTGAGCAGTTCTTC. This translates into CSARMSGEQFF.

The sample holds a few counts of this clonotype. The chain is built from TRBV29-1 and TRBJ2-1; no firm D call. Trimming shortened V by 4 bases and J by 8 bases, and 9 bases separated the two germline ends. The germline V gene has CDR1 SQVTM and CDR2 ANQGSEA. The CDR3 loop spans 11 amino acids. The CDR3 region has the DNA TGCAGCGTTGTACCTGATCATGAGCAGTTCTTC. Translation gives CSVVPDHEQFF.

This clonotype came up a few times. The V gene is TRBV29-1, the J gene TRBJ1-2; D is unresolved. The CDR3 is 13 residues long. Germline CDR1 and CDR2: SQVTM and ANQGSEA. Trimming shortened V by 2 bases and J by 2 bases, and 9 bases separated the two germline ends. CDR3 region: CSVESGGNYGYTF. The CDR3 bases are TGCAGCGTTGAATCAGGAGGAAACTATGGCTACACCTTC.

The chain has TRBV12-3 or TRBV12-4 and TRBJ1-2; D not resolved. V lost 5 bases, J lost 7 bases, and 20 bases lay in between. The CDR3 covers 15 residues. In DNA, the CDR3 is TGTGCCAGCAGTACGGGATCTCTGTACGCCGGTGGCTACACCTTC. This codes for CASSTGSLYAGGYTF.

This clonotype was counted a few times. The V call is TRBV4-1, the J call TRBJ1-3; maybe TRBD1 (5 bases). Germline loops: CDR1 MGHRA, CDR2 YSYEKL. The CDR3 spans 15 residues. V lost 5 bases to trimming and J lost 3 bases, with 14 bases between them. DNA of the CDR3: TGCGCCAGCAGCATAAGGGGAGGAGTTGGAAACACCATATATTTT. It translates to CASSIRGGVGNTIYF.

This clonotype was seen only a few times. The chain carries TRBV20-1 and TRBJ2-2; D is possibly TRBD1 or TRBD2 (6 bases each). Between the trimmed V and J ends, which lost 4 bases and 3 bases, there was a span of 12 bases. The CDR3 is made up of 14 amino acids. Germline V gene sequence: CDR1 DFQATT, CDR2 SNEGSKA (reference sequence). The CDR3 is CSAKGGADTGELFF. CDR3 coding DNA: TGCAGTGCTAAGGGGGGCGCAGACACCGGGGAGCTGTTTTTT.

In DNA form, the CDR3 reads TGTGCCAGCAGTTTCTCGGGTTTTGGCTACACCTTC. Translation gives CASSFSGFGYTF. This chain links TRBV12-3 or TRBV12-4 with TRBJ1-2; D remains unclear. The CDR3 loop spans 12 amino acids. The V gene lost 3 bases and the J gene lost 7 bases, with 9 bases spanning the gap.

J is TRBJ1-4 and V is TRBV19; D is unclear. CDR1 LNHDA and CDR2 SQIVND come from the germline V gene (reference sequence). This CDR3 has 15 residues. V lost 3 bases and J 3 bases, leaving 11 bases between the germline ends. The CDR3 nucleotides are TGTGCCAGTAGTATCTTCGACACGGCTAATGAAAAACTGTTTTTT. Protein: CASSIFDTANEKLFF.

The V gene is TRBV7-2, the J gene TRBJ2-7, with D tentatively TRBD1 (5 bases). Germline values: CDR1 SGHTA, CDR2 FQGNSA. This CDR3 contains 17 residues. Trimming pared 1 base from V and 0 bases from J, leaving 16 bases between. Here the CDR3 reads CASSLGGLRPSSYEQYF. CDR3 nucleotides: TGTGCCAGCAGCTTAGGGGGCCTGCGGCCTAGCTCCTACGAGCAGTACTTC. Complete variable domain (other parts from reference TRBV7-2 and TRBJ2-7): GAGVSQSPSNKVTEKGKDVELRCDPISGHTALYWYRQSLGQGLEFLIYFQGNSAPDKSGLPSDRFSAERTGGSVSTLTIQRTQQEDSAVYLCASSLGGLRPSSYEQYFGPGTRLTVT.

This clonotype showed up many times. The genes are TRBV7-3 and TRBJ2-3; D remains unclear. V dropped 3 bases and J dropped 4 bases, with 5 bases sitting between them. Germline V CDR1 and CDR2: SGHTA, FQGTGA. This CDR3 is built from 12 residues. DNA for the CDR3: TGTGCCAGCAGCTTGGGCGCAGATACGCAGTATTTT. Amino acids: CASSLGADTQYF.

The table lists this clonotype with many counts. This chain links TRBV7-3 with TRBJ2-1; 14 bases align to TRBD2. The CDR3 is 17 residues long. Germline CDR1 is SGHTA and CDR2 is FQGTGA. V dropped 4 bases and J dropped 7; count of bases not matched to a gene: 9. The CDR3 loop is CASSSRTSGRSDNEQFF. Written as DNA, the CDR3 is TGTGCCAGCAGCTCGCGGACTAGCGGGAGGTCCGATAATGAGCAGTTCTTC.

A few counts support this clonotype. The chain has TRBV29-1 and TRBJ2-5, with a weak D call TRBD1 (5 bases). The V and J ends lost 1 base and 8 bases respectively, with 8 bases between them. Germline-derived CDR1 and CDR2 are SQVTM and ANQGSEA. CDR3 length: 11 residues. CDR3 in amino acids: CSVEVGHTQYF. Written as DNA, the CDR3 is TGCAGCGTTGAAGTGGGGCATACCCAGTACTTC.

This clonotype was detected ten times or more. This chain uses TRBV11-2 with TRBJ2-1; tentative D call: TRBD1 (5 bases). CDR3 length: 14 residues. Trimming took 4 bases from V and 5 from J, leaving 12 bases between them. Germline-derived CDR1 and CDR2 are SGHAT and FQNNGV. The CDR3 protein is CASSSPPRDNEQFF. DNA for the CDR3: TGTGCCAGCAGCTCCCCGCCCAGGGACAATGAGCAGTTCTTC.

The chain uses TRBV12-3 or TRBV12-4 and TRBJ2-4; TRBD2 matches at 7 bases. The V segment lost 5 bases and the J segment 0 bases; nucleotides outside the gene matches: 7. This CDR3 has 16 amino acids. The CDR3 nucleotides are TGTGCCAGCAGTCTTTTAGCGGGCCTAGCCAAAAACATTCAGTACTTC. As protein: CASSLLAGLAKNIQYF.

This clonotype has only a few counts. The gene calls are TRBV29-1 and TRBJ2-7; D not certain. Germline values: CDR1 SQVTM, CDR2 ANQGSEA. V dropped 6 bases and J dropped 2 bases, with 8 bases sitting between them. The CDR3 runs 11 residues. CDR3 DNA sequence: TGCAGCGTCGTAGGAACCTACGAGCAGTACTTC. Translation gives CSVVGTYEQYF.

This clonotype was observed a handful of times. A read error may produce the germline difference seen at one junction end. CDR3 amino acids: CVSSPRTSGASYEQYF. Here the CDR3 DNA reads TGTGTCAGCAGCCCGCGGACTAGCGGAGCCTCCTACGAGCAGTACTTC. The chain uses TRBV7-8 and TRBJ2-7, with 10 bases lining up with TRBD2. CDR1 is SGHVS and CDR2 is FQNEAQ in the germline V gene. The CDR3 totals 16 residues.

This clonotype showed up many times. The CDR3 coding sequence is TGTGCCAGCAGCCGGAAAGAGGGCACAGATACGCAGTATTTT. Protein sequence: CASSRKEGTDTQYF. The chain employs TRBV3-1 and TRBJ2-3, with D unresolved. The CDR3 is 14 amino acids. Germline CDR1 is LGHDT and CDR2 is YNNKEL (reference sequence). Trimming shortened V by 4 bases and J by 1 base, and 9 bases separated the two germline ends.

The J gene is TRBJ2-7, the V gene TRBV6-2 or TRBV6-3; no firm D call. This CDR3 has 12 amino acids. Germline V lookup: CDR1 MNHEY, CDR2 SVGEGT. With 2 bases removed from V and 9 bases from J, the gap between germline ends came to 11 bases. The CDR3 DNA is TGTGCCAGCAGTTACCCAGGACCGCCGCAGTACTTC. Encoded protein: CASSYPGPPQYF.